A selection of T cell receptor beta chains follows, all from one sample in a study of blood T cell repertoires in COVID-19. The data were produced by immunoSEQ multiplex PCR, yet TCRdb's version contains in-frame clones alone and is incomplete. Of 270,000 or so clones in the sample, approximately 86% were seen once. Material for sequencing was peripheral blood. All receptors derive from a woman between 18 and 30 years old with acute or convalescent COVID-19. The CDR3 runs from the conserved cysteine through the conserved F or W. Each record gives: CDR3 length, D gene, V gene, clone size, J gene, CDR3 protein, CDR3 DNA. D genes are given only for firm matches. Where a row states a size, it is once, few, many or the class of an expanded clone; other rows omit it.

15	TRBD1	TRBV18	-	TRBJ2-7	CASSPNLETGGEQYF	TGTGCCAGCTCACCAAATCTTGAGACAGGGGGCGAGCAGTACTTC
18	TRBD2	TRBV27	-	TRBJ2-3	CASSRWGSGRDWTDTQYF	TGTGCCAGCAGCCGGTGGGGTAGCGGGAGGGATTGGACAGATACGCAGTATTTT
14	TRBD1	TRBV18	few	TRBJ2-3	CASCTQGSTDTQYF	TGTGCCAGCTGCACACAGGGGTCAACAGATACGCAGTATTTT
14	-	TRBV19	-	TRBJ1-2	CASSNLDWDMGYTF	TGTGCCAGTAGTAACCTCGATTGGGACATGGGCTACACCTTC
15	TRBD1	TRBV7-8	many	TRBJ2-2	CASSRDRGVTGELFF	TGTGCCAGCAGCCGTGACAGGGGCGTGACCGGGGAGCTGTTTTTT
15	-	TRBV7-2	-	TRBJ2-3	CASSLMGPGSDTQYF	TGTGCCAGCAGCTTAATGGGGCCAGGGTCGGATACGCAGTATTTT
17	TRBD1	TRBV14	-	TRBJ2-3	CASSQGQGAIDTDTQYF	TGTGCCAGCAGCCAAGGTCAGGGGGCCATTGATACAGATACGCAGTATTTT
16	-	TRBV19	many	TRBJ2-2	CASSINLISSAGELFF	TGTGCCAGTAGTATCAACCTCATTTCTAGTGCCGGGGAGCTGTTTTTT
13	-	TRBV6-5	-	TRBJ1-1	CASYRSPRSEAFF	TGTGCCAGCTACAGATCCCCCAGGTCGGAAGCTTTCTTT
15	-	TRBV14	-	TRBJ2-2	CASSQVTGVTGELFF	TGTGCCAGCAGCCAAGTTACCGGGGTTACCGGGGAGCTGTTTTTT
12	-	TRBV3-1/TRBV3-2	-	TRBJ2-1	CASSQSSRGQFF	TGTGCCAGCAGCCAATCCAGCCGGGGACAGTTCTTC
19	TRBD1	TRBV4-1	-	TRBJ2-3	CASSQVVPPGTGTTDTQYF	TGCGCCAGCAGCCAAGTCGTTCCCCCCGGGACAGGGACAACAGATACGCAGTATTTT
15	-	TRBV7-3	-	TRBJ2-1	CASSLDSSDHNEQFF	TGTGCCAGCAGCCTGGATTCTAGCGACCACAATGAGCAGTTCTTC
16	-	TRBV6-5	-	TRBJ1-2	CASSYSTTQANYGYTF	TGTGCCAGCAGTTACTCGACCACGCAGGCTAACTATGGCTACACCTTC
16	TRBD2	TRBV7-2	-	TRBJ2-1	CASSLMAASGNNEQFF	TGTGCCAGCAGCTTAATGGCGGCTAGCGGGAACAATGAGCAGTTCTTC
17	TRBD2	TRBV5-6	-	TRBJ2-1	CASSSERTSGIDNEQFF	TGTGCCAGCAGCTCGGAACGGACTAGCGGGATTGACAATGAGCAGTTCTTC
11	-	TRBV7-8	few	TRBJ2-1	CASSLIDEQFF	TGTGCCAGCAGCTTAATAGATGAGCAGTTCTTC
16	TRBD1	TRBV7-2	-	TRBJ1-4	CASSLNRGQGYEKLFF	TGTGCCAGCAGCTTAAACCGCGGACAGGGGTATGAAAAACTGTTTTTT
15	-	TRBV10-3	-	TRBJ2-7	CAIKEGELGLYEQYF	TGTGCCATCAAAGAGGGAGAATTAGGGCTTTACGAGCAGTACTTC